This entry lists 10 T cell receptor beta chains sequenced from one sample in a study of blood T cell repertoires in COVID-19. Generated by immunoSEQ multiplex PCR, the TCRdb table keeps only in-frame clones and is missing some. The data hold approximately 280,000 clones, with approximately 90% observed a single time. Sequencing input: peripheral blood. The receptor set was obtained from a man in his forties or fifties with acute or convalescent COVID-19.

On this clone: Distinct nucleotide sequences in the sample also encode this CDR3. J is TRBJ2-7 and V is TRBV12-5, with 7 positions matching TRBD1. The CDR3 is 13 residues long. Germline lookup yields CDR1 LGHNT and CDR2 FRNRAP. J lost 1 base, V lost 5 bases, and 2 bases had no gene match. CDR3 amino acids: CASGPTGSYEQYF. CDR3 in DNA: TGTGCTAGTGGTCCGACAGGGTCCTACGAGCAGTACTTC.

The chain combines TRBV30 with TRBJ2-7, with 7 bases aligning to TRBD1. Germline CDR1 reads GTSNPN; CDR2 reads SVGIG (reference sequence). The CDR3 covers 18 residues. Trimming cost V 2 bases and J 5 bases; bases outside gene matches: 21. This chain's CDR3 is CAWSRSGERGGRINEQYF. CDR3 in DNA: TGTGCCTGGAGTCGATCCGGGGAGAGAGGGGGCAGAATCAACGAGCAGTACTTC.

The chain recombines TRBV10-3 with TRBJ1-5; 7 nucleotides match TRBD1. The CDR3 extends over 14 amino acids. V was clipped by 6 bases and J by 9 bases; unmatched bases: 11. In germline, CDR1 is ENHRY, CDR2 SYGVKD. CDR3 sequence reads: CAISEEDRVWPQHF. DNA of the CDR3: TGTGCCATCAGCGAGGAAGACAGGGTTTGGCCCCAGCATTTT.

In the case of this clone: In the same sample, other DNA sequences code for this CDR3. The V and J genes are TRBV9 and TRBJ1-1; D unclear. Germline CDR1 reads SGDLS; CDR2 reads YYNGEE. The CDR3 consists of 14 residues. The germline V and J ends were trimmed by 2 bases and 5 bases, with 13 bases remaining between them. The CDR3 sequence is CASSVGGRGTEAFF. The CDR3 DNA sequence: TGTGCCAGCAGCGTGGGAGGGCGAGGGACTGAAGCTTTCTTT.

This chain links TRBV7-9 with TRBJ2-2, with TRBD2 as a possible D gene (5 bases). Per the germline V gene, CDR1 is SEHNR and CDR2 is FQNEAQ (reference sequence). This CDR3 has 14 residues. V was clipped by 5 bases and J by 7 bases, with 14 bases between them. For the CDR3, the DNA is TGTGCCAGCAGCCCGGACTTATTCGGCGGGGAGCTGTTTTTT. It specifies CASSPDLFGGELFF.

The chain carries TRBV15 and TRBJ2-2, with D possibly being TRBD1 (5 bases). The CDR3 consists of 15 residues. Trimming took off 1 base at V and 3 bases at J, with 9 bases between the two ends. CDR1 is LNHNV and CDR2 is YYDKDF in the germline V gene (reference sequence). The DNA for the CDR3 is TGTGCCACCAGCAGAGTAGACAGATACACCGGGGAGCTGTTTTTT. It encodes CATSRVDRYTGELFF.

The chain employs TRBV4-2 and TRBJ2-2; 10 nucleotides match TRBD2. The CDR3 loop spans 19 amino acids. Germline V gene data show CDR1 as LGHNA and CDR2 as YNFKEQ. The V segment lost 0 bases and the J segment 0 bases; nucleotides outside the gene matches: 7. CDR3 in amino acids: CASSQEPSGGATNTGELFF. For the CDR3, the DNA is TGTGCCAGCAGCCAAGAGCCTAGCGGGGGCGCCACGAACACCGGGGAGCTGTTTTTT.

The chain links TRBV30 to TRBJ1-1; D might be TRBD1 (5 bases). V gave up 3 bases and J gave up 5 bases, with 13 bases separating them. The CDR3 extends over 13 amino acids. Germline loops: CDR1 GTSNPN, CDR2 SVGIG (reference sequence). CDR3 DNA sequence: TGTGCCTGGAGGGGGGGAGGAGAGACTGAAGCTTTCTTT. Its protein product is CAWRGGGETEAFF.

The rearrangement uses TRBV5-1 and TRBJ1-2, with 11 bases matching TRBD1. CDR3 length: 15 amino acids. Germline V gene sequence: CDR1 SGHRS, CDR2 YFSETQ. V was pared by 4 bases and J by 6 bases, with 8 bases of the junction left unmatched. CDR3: CASSLGQGAGDGYTF. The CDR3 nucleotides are TGCGCCAGCAGCCTTGGACAGGGGGCGGGCGATGGCTACACCTTC.

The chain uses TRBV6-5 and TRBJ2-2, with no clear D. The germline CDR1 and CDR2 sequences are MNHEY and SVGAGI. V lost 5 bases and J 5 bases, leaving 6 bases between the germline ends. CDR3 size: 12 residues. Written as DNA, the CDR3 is TGTGCCAGCAGTCCCAGGACCGGGGAGCTGTTTTTT. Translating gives CASSPRTGELFF.